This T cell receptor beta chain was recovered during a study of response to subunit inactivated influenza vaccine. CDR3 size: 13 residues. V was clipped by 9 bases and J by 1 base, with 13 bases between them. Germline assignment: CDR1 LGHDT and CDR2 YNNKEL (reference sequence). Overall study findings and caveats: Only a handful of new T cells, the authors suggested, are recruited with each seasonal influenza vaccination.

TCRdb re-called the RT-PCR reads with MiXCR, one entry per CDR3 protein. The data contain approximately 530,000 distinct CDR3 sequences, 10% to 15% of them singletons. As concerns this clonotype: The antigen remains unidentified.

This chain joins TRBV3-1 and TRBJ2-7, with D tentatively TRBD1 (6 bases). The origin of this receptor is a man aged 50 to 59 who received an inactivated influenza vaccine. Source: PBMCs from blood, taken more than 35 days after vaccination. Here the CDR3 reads CASRTEPSYEQYF. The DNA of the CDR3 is TGTGCCAGTCGGACAGAACCTTCCTACGAGCAGTACTTC.